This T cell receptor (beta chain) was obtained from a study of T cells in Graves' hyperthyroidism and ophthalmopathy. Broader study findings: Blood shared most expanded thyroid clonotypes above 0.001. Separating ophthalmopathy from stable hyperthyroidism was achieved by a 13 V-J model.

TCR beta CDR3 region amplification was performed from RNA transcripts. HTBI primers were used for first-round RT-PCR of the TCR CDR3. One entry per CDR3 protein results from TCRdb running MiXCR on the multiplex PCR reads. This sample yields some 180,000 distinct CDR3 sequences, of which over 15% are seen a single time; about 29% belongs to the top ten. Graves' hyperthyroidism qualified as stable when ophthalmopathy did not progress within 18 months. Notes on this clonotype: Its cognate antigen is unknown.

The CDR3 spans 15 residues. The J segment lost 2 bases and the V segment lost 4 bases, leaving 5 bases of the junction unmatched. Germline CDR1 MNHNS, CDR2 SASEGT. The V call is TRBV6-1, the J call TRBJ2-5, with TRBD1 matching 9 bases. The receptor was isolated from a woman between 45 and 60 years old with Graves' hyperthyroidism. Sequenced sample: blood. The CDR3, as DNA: TGTGCCAGCAGTGCGGACAGGGGATCGCAAGAGACCCAGTACTTC. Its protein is CASSADRGSQETQYF.